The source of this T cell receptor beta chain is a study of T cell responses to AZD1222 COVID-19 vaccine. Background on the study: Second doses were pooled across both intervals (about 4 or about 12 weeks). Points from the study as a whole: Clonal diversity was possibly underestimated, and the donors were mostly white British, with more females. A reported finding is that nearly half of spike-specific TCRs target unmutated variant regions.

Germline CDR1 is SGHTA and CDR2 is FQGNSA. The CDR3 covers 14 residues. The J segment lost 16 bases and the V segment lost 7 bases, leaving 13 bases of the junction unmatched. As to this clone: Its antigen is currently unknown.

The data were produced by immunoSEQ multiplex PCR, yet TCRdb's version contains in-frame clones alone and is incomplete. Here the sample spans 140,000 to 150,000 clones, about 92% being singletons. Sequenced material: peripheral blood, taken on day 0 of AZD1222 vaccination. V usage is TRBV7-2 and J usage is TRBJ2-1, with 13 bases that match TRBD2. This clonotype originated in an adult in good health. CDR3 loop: CASNPETSGGPGFF. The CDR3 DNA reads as TGTGCCAGCAACCCCGAGACTAGCGGGGGGCCGGGCTTCTTC. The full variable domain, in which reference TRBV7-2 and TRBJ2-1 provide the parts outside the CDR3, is GAGVSQSPSNKVTEKGKDVELRCDPISGHTALYWYRQSLGQGLEFLIYFQGNSAPDKSGLPSDRFSAERTGGSVSTLTIQRTQQEDSAVYLCASNPETSGGPGFFGPGTRLTVL.